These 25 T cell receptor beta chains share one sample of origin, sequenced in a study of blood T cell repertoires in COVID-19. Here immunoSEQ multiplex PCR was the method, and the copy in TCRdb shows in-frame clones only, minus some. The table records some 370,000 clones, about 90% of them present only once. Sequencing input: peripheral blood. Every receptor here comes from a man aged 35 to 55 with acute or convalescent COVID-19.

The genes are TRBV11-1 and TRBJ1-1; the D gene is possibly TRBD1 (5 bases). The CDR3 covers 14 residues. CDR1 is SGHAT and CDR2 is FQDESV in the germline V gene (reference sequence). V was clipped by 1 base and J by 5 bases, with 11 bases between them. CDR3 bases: TGTGCCAGCAGCTTAGGTTGGCAGGGAACTGAAGCTTTCTTT. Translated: CASSLGWQGTEAFF. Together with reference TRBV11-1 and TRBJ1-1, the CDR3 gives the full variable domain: EAEVAQSPRYKITEKSQAVAFWCDPISGHATLYWYRQILGQGPELLVQFQDESVVDDSQLPKDRFSAERLKGVDSTLKIQPAELGDSAMYLCASSLGWQGTEAFFGQGTRLTVV.

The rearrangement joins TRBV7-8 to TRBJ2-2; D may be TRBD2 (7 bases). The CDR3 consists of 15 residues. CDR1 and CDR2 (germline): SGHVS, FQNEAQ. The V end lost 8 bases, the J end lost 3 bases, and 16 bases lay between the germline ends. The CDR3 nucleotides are TGTGCCAGCCAGGGGAGAGGGGGGGACACCGGGGAGCTGTTTTTT. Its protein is CASQGRGGDTGELFF.

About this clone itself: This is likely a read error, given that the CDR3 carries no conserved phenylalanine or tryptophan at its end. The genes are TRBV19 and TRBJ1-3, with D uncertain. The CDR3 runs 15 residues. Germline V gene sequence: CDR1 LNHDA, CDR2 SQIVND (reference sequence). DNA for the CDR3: TGTGCCAGTAGTATAGTCCCGCGACTAGGAACCACCATATATCTT. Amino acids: CASSIVPRLGTTIYL.

CDR3 sequence reads: CASSQEGGDEKLFF. The CDR3 nucleotides read TGCGCCAGCAGCCAGGAGGGCGGGGATGAAAAACTGTTTTTT. The chain recombines TRBV4-3 with TRBJ1-4; no reliable D call. CDR3 size: 14 residues. Germline V gene data show CDR1 as LGHNA and CDR2 as YSLEER. The germline V and J ends were trimmed by 3 bases and 6 bases, with 11 bases remaining between them.

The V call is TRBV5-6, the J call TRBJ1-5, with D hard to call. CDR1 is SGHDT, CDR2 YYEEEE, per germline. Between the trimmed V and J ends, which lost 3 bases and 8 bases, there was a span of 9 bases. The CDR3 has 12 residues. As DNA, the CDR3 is TGTGCCAGCAGCTCTTACTCGGAGCCCCAGCATTTT. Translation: CASSSYSEPQHF.

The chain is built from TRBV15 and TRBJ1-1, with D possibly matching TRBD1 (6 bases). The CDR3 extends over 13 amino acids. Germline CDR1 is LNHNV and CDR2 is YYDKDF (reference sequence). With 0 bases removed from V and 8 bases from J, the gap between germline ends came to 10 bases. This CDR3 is CATSRDAGTEAFF. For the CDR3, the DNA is TGTGCCACCAGCAGAGATGCTGGGACAGAAGCTTTCTTT.

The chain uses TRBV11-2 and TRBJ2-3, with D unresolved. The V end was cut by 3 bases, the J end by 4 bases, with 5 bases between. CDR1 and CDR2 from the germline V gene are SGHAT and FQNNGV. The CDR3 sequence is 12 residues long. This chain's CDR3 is CASSFYSDTQYF. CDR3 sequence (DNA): TGTGCCAGCAGCTTTTACTCAGATACGCAGTATTTT.

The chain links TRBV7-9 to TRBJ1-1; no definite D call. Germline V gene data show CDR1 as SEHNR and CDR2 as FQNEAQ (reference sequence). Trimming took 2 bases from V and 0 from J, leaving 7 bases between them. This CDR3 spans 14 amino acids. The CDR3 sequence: CASSLTEMNTEAFF. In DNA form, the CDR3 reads TGTGCCAGCAGCTTAACAGAGATGAACACTGAAGCTTTCTTT.

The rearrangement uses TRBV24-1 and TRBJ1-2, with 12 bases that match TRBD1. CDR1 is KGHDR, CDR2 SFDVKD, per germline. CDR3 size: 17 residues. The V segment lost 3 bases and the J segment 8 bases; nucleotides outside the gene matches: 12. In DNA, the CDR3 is TGTGCCACCAGTGATCCCGGTTGGGACAGGGGGCTGGAAGGCTACACCTTC. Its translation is CATSDPGWDRGLEGYTF.

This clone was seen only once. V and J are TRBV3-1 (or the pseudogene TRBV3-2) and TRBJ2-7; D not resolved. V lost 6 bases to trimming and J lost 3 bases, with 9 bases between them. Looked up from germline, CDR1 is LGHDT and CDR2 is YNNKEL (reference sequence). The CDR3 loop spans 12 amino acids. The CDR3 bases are TGTGCCAGCAGTCACAGATTCTACGAGCAGTACTTC. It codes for CASSHRFYEQYF.

CDR3 coding DNA: TGTGCCAGCAGCTTAGCGTTCGGAGTGCTAGCGGGACAGTACTTC. Translated: CASSLAFGVLAGQYF. This sequence joins TRBV7-8 and TRBJ2-5, with 9 nucleotides matching TRBD2. V trimming: 0 bases; J trimming: 11 bases; junction bases outside the gene matches: 10. CDR3 length: 15 residues. Germline-derived CDR1 and CDR2 are SGHVS and FQNEAQ. Variable domain in full (rest from reference TRBV7-8 and TRBJ2-5): GAGVSQSPRYKVAKRGQDVALRCDPISGHVSLFWYQQALGQGPEFLTYFQNEAQLDKSGLPSDRFFAERPEGSVSTLKIQRTQQEDSAVYLCASSLAFGVLAGQYFGPGTRLLVL.

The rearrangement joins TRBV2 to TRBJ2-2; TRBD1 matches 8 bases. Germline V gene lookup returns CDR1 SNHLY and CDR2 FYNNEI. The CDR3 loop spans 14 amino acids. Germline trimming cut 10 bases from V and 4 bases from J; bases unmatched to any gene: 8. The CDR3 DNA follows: TGTGCCACTAAGACAGGGGATGGCACCGGGGAGCTGTTTTTT. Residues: CATKTGDGTGELFF.

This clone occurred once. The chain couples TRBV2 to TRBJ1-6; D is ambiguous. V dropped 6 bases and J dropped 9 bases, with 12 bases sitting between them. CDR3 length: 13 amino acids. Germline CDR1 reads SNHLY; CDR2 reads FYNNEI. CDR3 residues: CASRVVLISPLHF. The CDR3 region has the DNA TGTGCCAGCAGGGTGGTTCTAATTTCACCCCTCCACTTT.

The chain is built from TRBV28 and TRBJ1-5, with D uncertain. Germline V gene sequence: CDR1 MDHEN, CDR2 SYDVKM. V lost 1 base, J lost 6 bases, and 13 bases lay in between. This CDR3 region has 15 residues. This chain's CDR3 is CASSLLQSAGQPQHF. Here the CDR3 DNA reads TGTGCCAGCAGTTTATTACAGTCTGCGGGTCAGCCCCAGCATTTT.

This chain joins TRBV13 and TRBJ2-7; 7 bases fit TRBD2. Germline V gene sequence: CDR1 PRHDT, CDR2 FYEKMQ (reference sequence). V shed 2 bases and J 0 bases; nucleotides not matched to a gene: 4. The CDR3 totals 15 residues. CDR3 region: CASSLPASGSYEQYF. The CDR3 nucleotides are TGTGCCAGCAGCTTACCGGCTAGCGGCTCCTACGAGCAGTACTTC.

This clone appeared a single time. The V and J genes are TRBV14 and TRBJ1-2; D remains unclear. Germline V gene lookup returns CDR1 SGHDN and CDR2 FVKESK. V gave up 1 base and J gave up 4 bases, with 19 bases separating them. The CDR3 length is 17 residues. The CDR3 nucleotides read TGTGCCAGCAGCCAAGTGTGGTTGCTGATGGCGGCCTATGGCTACACCTTC. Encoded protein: CASSQVWLLMAAYGYTF.

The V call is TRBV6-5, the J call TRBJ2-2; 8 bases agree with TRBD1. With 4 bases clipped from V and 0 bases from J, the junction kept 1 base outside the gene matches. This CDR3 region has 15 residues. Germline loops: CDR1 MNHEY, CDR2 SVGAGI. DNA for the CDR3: TGTGCCAGCAGTTGGGACAGGACGAACACCGGGGAGCTGTTTTTT. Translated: CASSWDRTNTGELFF.

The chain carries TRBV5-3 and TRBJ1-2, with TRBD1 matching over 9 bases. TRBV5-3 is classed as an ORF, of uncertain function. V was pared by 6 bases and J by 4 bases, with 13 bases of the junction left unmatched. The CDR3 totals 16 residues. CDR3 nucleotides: TGTGCCAGAATCCCCCAGGGGGACAGGGACCTCTATGGCTACACCTTC. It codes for CARIPQGDRDLYGYTF.

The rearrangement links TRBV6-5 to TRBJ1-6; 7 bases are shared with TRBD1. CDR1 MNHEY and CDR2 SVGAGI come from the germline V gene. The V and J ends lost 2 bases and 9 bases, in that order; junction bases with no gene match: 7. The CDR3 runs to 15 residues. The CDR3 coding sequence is TGTGCCAGCAGTTACGCCGGGACAGAAAGTTCACCCCTCCACTTT. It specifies CASSYAGTESSPLHF.

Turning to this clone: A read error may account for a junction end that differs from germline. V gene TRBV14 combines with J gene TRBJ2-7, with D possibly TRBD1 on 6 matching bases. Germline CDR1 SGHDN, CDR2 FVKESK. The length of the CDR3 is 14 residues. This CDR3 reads CASSQVQGSHEQYF. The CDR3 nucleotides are TGTGCCAGCAGCCAGGTACAGGGCTCCCACGAGCAGTACTTC.

CDR3 nucleotide sequence: TGTGCCAGCAGCTTGAGAGTGAGGGGCAATCAGCCCCAGCATTTT. As protein: CASSLRVRGNQPQHF. The chain is built from TRBV5-6 and TRBJ1-5, with no clear D. The germline gives CDR1 SGHDT, CDR2 YYEEEE. V was shortened by 1 base and J by 2 bases, with 10 bases between the two germline ends. This CDR3 has 15 residues.

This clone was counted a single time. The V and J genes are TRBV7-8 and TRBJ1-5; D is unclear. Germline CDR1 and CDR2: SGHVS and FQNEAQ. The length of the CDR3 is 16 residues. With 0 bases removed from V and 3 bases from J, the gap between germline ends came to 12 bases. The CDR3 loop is CASSLARRSDNQPQHF. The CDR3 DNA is TGTGCCAGCAGCTTAGCGCGCAGGTCAGACAATCAGCCCCAGCATTTT.

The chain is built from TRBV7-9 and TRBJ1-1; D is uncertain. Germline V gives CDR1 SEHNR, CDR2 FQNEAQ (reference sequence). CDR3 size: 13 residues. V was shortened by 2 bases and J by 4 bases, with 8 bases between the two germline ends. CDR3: CASSLSTATEAFF. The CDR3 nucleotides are TGTGCCAGCAGCTTATCCACAGCCACTGAAGCTTTCTTT.

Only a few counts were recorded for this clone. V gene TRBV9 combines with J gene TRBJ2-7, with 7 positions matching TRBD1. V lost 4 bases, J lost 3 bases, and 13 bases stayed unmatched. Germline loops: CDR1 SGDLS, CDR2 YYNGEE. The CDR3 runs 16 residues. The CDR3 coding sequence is TGTGCCAGCAGCATACACTCGACAGGGACCGTCTACGAGCAGTACTTC. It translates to CASSIHSTGTVYEQYF.

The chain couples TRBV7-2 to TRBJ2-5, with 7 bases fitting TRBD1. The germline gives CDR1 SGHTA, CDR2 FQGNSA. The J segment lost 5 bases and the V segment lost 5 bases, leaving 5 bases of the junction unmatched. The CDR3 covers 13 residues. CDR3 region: CASSQGGGETQYF. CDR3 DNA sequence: TGTGCCAGCAGCCAAGGGGGCGGGGAGACCCAGTACTTC.